These 9 T cell receptor beta chains came from one sample sequenced in a study of blood T cells in healthy people across ages. Together with a sample-barcoded 5' primer, a J-beta primer mix was included in a second PCR lasting about 6 to 11 cycles. Via MiXCR, TCRdb re-called the 5' RACE reads, giving one row per CDR3 protein. The data contain hundreds of thousands of distinct CDR3 sequences, more than 50% of them seen just once; the ten biggest clones take up about 26%. Sample: blood. These receptors originate from a man between 40 and 49 years old in good health.

The rearrangement uses TRBV25-1 and TRBJ1-1; D unclear. Trimming pared 7 bases from V and 0 bases from J, leaving 9 bases between. The CDR3 runs 13 residues. Per germline, CDR1 MGHDK and CDR2 SYGVNS. This CDR3 is CASMAEMNTEAFF. The CDR3 bases are TGTGCCAGCATGGCTGAAATGAACACTGAAGCTTTCTTT.

This clonotype was found a few times. This chain links TRBV7-2 with TRBJ2-5; 10 bases map to TRBD2. Germline V lookup: CDR1 SGHTA, CDR2 FQGNSA. J lost 2 bases, V lost 7 bases, and 7 bases had no gene match. The CDR3 runs to 15 residues. In nucleotides, the CDR3 is TGTGCCAGCACCGAGAGCGGGGGGGGACAAGAGACCCAGTACTTC. It codes for CASTESGGGQETQYF. The whole variable domain, remainder taken from reference TRBV7-2 and TRBJ2-5, is GAGVSQSPSNKVTEKGKDVELRCDPISGHTALYWYRQSLGQGLEFLIYFQGNSAPDKSGLPSDRFSAERTGGSVSTLTIQRTQQEDSAVYLCASTESGGGQETQYFGPGTRLLVL.

V usage is TRBV4-1 and J usage is TRBJ1-2, with D maybe TRBD1 (5 bases). This CDR3 has 15 residues. Per germline, CDR1 MGHRA and CDR2 YSYEKL. V was trimmed by 0 bases and J by 6 bases, leaving 14 bases between them. Here the CDR3 DNA reads TGCGCCAGCAGCCAAGAAGTGCGGGGGAGGCATGGCTACACCTTC. Amino acid sequence: CASSQEVRGRHGYTF.

A few counts support this clonotype. The chain links TRBV28 to TRBJ1-2; no definite D call. CDR1 MDHEN and CDR2 SYDVKM come from the germline V gene. This CDR3 comprises 13 residues. Between the trimmed V and J ends, which lost 2 bases and 3 bases, there was a span of 7 bases. The CDR3 loop is CASSLAVDYGYTF. The CDR3 nucleotides are TGTGCCAGCAGTTTAGCGGTGGACTATGGCTACACCTTC.

The chain combines TRBV12-3 or TRBV12-4 with TRBJ1-5; D is unclear. V lost 5 bases, J lost 3 bases, and 8 bases lay in between. This CDR3 has 13 amino acids. CDR3: CASSTFYNQPQHF. In DNA, the CDR3 is TGTGCCAGCAGTACCTTCTACAATCAGCCCCAGCATTTT.

The rearrangement joins TRBV20-1 to TRBJ2-5; TRBD2 aligns across 11 bases. This CDR3 comprises 14 residues. From germline, CDR1 is DFQATT and CDR2 SNEGSKA (reference sequence). V was pared by 3 bases and J by 4 bases, with 4 bases of the junction left unmatched. The CDR3 region is CSARNSGGAETQYF. The CDR3 bases are TGCAGTGCTAGGAATAGCGGGGGGGCAGAGACCCAGTACTTC.

The gene calls are TRBV5-1 and TRBJ1-4; D gene unclear. The CDR3 consists of 14 residues. Trimming left V 3 bases short and J 5 bases short, with 11 bases between. Germline V lookup: CDR1 SGHRS, CDR2 YFSETQ. The CDR3 spells CASSSIRPNEKLFF. CDR3 in DNA: TGCGCCAGCAGCTCCATCAGGCCGAATGAAAAACTGTTTTTT.

The rearrangement joins TRBV6-2 or TRBV6-3 to TRBJ1-2; D uncertain. Deletions cut 5 bases from V and 1 base from J, with 14 bases between. The CDR3 consists of 15 residues. In germline, CDR1 is MNHEY, CDR2 SVGEGT. The CDR3 nucleotides read TGTGCCAGCAGTAGTTTTTCCGAAGATAACTATGGCTACACCTTC. Its translation is CASSSFSEDNYGYTF.

This clonotype has just a few counts. CDR3 nucleotides: TGTGCCAGCAGCGCCGCTCGGGGGAGCTACGAGCAGTACTTC. Its protein product is CASSAARGSYEQYF. The chain carries TRBV6-5 and TRBJ2-7; a possible D gene is TRBD2 (6 bases). V lost 6 bases and J lost 3, with 15 bases in between. This CDR3 is built from 14 residues. The germline V gene encodes CDR1 MNHEY and CDR2 SVGAGI.